This T cell receptor beta chain was identified during a study of OX40 agonist ivuxolimab in advanced cancers. The overall study: Patients received ivuxolimab, an agonistic anti-OX40 (CD134) antibody. Two cutaneous melanoma patients and one hepatocellular carcinoma patient, three in all, had partial responses.

With baseline, cycle 4 day 1, and cycle 7 day 1 as timepoints, blood was sampled. Measured with immunoSEQ multiplex PCR; TCRdb has only the in-frame clones, and not every one. This sample yields around 110,000 clones, of which about nine tenths are seen a single time; 0.48% belongs to the top ten. The CDR3 sequence is 15 residues long. Germline V gene data show CDR1 as SGHAT and CDR2 as FQNNGV. The ends lost 4 bases at V and 3 bases at J; junction bases unmatched: 4. This chain uses TRBV11-2 with TRBJ2-2; TRBD1 matches 8 bases. The sequence was collected from an adult with an advanced solid tumor such as melanoma, head and neck, liver or kidney cancer. Sequenced material: CD4+ or CD8+ T cells sorted from blood, taken in a trial of the OX40 agonist ivuxolimab. The chain's CDR3 is CASSSGTGYTGELFF. CDR3 DNA: TGTGCCAGCAGCTCCGGGACAGGATACACCGGGGAGCTGTTTTTT.